These 13 T cell receptor beta chains came from one sample sequenced in a study of T cells in Graves' hyperthyroidism and ophthalmopathy. Using RNA transcripts as the source, TCR beta CDR3 regions were amplified. RT-PCR in the first round (using the HTBI primer set) targeted the TCR CDR3. TCRdb re-analysed the multiplex PCR reads in MiXCR, keeping a single row per CDR3 protein. Of 600,000 to 800,000 distinct CDR3 sequences listed, 35% were seen once; the top ten hold around 30%. The specimen sequenced was blood. Source of these receptors: a woman aged 40 to 50 with Graves' hyperthyroidism.

This clonotype was seen at least ten times. The rearrangement joins TRBV19 to TRBJ1-2; maybe TRBD1 (6 bases). Trimming removed 7 bases from V and 4 bases from J, with 25 bases in between. This CDR3 is 17 amino acids long. Per the germline V gene, CDR1 is LNHDA and CDR2 is SQIVND (reference sequence). CDR3 residues: CASTPRGADSLVYGYTF. CDR3 coding DNA: TGTGCCAGTACTCCTCGAGGGGCGGACAGTTTGGTCTATGGCTACACCTTC.

The table lists this clonotype with many counts. The genes are TRBV9 and TRBJ2-2; D not resolved. The V end was cut by 0 bases, the J end by 5 bases, with 5 bases between. Germline V gene lookup returns CDR1 SGDLS and CDR2 YYNGEE. The CDR3 contains 13 residues. The CDR3 bases are TGTGCCAGCAGCGTAGTTAGGACCGGGGAGCTGTTTTTT. It specifies CASSVVRTGELFF. The full variable domain, in which reference TRBV9 and TRBJ2-2 provide the parts outside the CDR3, is DSGVTQTPKHLITATGQRVTLRCSPRSGDLSVYWYQQSLDQGLQFLIQYYNGEERAKGNILERFSAQQFPDLHSELNLSSLELGDSALYFCASSVVRTGELFFGEGSRLTVL.

This clonotype was picked up many times. The J gene is TRBJ1-1, the V gene TRBV10-3; D may be TRBD1 (5 bases). V lost 4 bases and J lost 1, with 7 bases in between. This CDR3 region has 13 residues. Germline assignment: CDR1 ENHRY and CDR2 SYGVKD. Here the CDR3 reads CAISVGGNTEAFF. The DNA for the CDR3 is TGTGCCATCAGTGTCGGGGGGAACACTGAAGCTTTCTTT.

About this clonotype itself: Mismatch with germline at one junction end may stem from a read error. This rearrangement joins TRBV19 to TRBJ1-1, with unresolved D. The germline V gene encodes CDR1 LNHDA and CDR2 SQIVND (reference sequence). The CDR3 runs to 15 residues. In DNA, the CDR3 is TGTGCCAGTGGTATAGATGGCAGGCGGAACACTGAAGCTTTCTTT. The encoded protein is CASGIDGRRNTEAFF.

The DNA of the CDR3 is TGTGCCAGCAGTTTTCACGGGGGCGGAAACGAGCAGTACTTC. This encodes CASSFHGGGNEQYF. This chain links TRBV12-3 or TRBV12-4 with TRBJ2-7; D may match TRBD1 or TRBD2 (6 bases each). The CDR3 runs to 14 residues. V gave up 3 bases and J gave up 5 bases, with 14 bases separating them.

V usage is TRBV24-1 and J usage is TRBJ2-1; 7 nucleotides agree with TRBD1. Germline V gene lookup returns CDR1 KGHDR and CDR2 SFDVKD. The length of the CDR3 is 15 residues. V shed 3 bases and J 6 bases; nucleotides not matched to a gene: 7. The CDR3 reads CATSDNRGQGNEQFF. CDR3 DNA: TGTGCCACCAGTGATAACAGGGGTCAGGGCAATGAGCAGTTCTTC.

This rearrangement joins TRBV28 to TRBJ1-2; TRBD1 agrees at 9 bases. V lost 3 bases to trimming and J lost 1 base; unmatched junction nucleotides: 15. The CDR3 length is 19 residues. CDR1 and CDR2 (germline): MDHEN, SYDVKM. The CDR3 DNA reads as TGTGCCAGCAGTTTTGCCGACCGGGGACAGGGATTGATTAACTATGGCTACACCTTC. It encodes CASSFADRGQGLINYGYTF.

This clonotype was observed a single time. A single base separates this from a much larger clone, so it may be a read error. The conserved phenylalanine or tryptophan is not found at the CDR3 terminus, so this likely reflects a read error. The chain carries TRBV6-2 or TRBV6-3 and TRBJ1-1; D is uncertain. Germline assignment: CDR1 MNHEY and CDR2 SVGEGT. CDR3 size: 11 residues. V was trimmed by 3 bases and J by 6 bases, leaving 5 bases between them. CDR3 amino acids: CASSYPAEAFL. The CDR3, as DNA: TGTGCCAGCAGTTATCCAGCTGAAGCTTTCCTT.

This clonotype was observed many times. This rearrangement joins TRBV7-6 to TRBJ2-2, with D unclear. The germline V gene has CDR1 SGHVS and CDR2 FNYEAQ. Trimming cost V 5 bases and J 2 bases, with 12 bases left between them. The CDR3 sequence is 15 residues long. The DNA for the CDR3 is TGTGCCAGCAGCGGAAGAGGTGGAAACACCGGGGAGCTGTTTTTT. This codes for CASSGRGGNTGELFF. The variable domain in full, with the rest retrieved from reference TRBV7-6 and TRBJ2-2, is GAGVSQSPRYKVTKRGQDVALRCDPISGHVSLYWYRQALGQGPEFLTYFNYEAQQDKSGLPNDRFSAERPEGSISTLTIQRTEQRDSAMYRCASSGRGGNTGELFFGEGSRLTVL.

To note about this clonotype: This clone may be a read error of a much larger clone one base away. The chain uses TRBV7-2 and TRBJ2-7, with D hard to call. CDR3 length: 14 amino acids. In germline, CDR1 is SGHTA, CDR2 FQGNSA. The CDR3, as DNA: TGTGCCAGCGGCTTAGAATTAGGATTTTACGAGCAGTACTTC. Amino acids: CASGLELGFYEQYF.

The chain uses TRBV7-2 and TRBJ1-3, with D tentatively TRBD1 (6 bases). V was clipped by 4 bases and J by 0 bases, with 13 bases between them. Germline CDR1 and CDR2: SGHTA and FQGNSA. This CDR3 region has 16 residues. DNA of the CDR3: TGTGCCAGCAGCTCTGGGGGGCCCACCTCTGGAAACACCATATATTTT. It codes for CASSSGGPTSGNTIYF.

A few counts support this clonotype. The chain recombines TRBV20-1 with TRBJ1-2, with D hard to call. V lost 0 bases to trimming and J lost 0 bases, with 23 bases between them. This CDR3 contains 19 residues. In germline, CDR1 is DFQATT, CDR2 SNEGSKA (reference sequence). CDR3 loop: CSARDRPRGRTLANYGYTF. In DNA form, the CDR3 reads TGCAGTGCTAGAGATAGACCCCGCGGGAGGACTCTGGCTAACTATGGCTACACCTTC.

There are many counts of this clonotype. The rearrangement joins TRBV2 to TRBJ2-7; no reliable D call. With 3 bases removed from V and 6 bases from J, the gap between germline ends came to 6 bases. The CDR3 totals 11 residues. Germline CDR1 and CDR2: SNHLY and FYNNEI. DNA of the CDR3: TGTGCCAGCAGTGACCTTGGCGAGCAGTACTTC. Translating gives CASSDLGEQYF.